These T cell receptor beta chains were read from a single sample in a study of blood T cell repertoires in COVID-19. Data came from immunoSEQ multiplex PCR; TCRdb stores just in-frame clones and leaves some out. The data hold 250,000 to 300,000 clones, with 87% observed a single time. The sample comprised peripheral blood. Receptors originate from a woman aged 45-65 years who had recovered from COVID-19. Each CDR3 is given with its conserved first and last residue.

TRBV19	TRBJ1-2	CASSIGQGVYYGYTF
TRBV2	TRBJ1-5	CASEPSGVMGNQPQHF
TRBV28	TRBJ1-6	CASSSYPTGGDNSPLHF
TRBV7-8	TRBJ1-5	CASSLGQGSNQPQHF
TRBV3-1/TRBV3-2	TRBJ1-2	CASSQRDYGGYTF
TRBV6-5	TRBJ2-1	CASMTSFNEQFF
TRBV7-2	TRBJ1-1	CASSLTWTDTEAFF
TRBV7-8	TRBJ2-1	CASSPGRSSYNEQFF
TRBV28	TRBJ1-4	CASGREKLFF
TRBV6-2/TRBV6-3	TRBJ1-5	CASSYAGRSNQPQHF
TRBV6-5	TRBJ2-5	CASTKRGGWGETQYF
TRBV11-2	TRBJ2-4	CASSLGDQGSHIQYF
TRBV4-2	TRBJ2-7	CASSQAGGAYEQYF
TRBV20-1	TRBJ2-7	CSALGSYEQYF
TRBV5-1	TRBJ2-1	CASSSFSYNEQFF
TRBV6-5	TRBJ2-4	CASSYAGQGDIQYF
TRBV7-2	TRBJ1-3	CASSALGEGRNTIYF
TRBV5-1	TRBJ1-2	CASSLDTNYGYTF
TRBV27	TRBJ2-3	CASSLVGGNTDTQYF
TRBV3-1/TRBV3-2	TRBJ1-1	CASSKLRDKNTEAFF
TRBV29-1	TRBJ2-1	CSVDPTTNNEQFF
TRBV5-5	TRBJ1-1	CASSLTGVTEAFF
TRBV18	TRBJ1-1	CASSPRDLDSTEAFF
TRBV5-1	TRBJ1-1	CASSLEQGNTEAFF
TRBV18	TRBJ2-3	CASSLIADTQYF
TRBV11-2	TRBJ1-2	CASSSVRTGGFYGYTF
TRBV30	TRBJ1-1	CAWNRQGVYTEAFF
TRBV7-2	TRBJ1-1	CASSSAAGTVNTEAFF
TRBV10-3	TRBJ2-1	CATGTGVYNEQFF
TRBV7-9	TRBJ2-1	CASSLGKDREKFF
TRBV30	TRBJ1-2	CATAGGWGVGYGYTF
TRBV6-6	TRBJ2-2	CASSTGVLTGELFF
TRBV5-1	TRBJ1-1	CASSLQGDTEAFF
TRBV7-9	TRBJ1-2	CASSLAAGKDREDGYTF
TRBV28	TRBJ1-6	CASSPPTDPNSPLHF
TRBV3-1/TRBV3-2	TRBJ1-6	CASSRGPSVLHF
TRBV5-4	TRBJ1-4	CASSLDRATNEKLFF
TRBV4-3	TRBJ1-2	CASSRRGGPYGYTF
TRBV6-2/TRBV6-3	TRBJ1-5	CASSHRGHQPQHF
TRBV4-3	TRBJ1-1	CASSQDLGTGGTEAFF
TRBV27	TRBJ2-1	CASTPNSGLYNEQFF
TRBV3-1/TRBV3-2	TRBJ1-5	CASSPTGVSNQPQHF
TRBV27	TRBJ2-7	CASRPFLAALDEQYF
TRBV6-5	TRBJ2-1	CASSYRASGHNEQFF
TRBV5-4	TRBJ1-2	CASSLGHDGYTF